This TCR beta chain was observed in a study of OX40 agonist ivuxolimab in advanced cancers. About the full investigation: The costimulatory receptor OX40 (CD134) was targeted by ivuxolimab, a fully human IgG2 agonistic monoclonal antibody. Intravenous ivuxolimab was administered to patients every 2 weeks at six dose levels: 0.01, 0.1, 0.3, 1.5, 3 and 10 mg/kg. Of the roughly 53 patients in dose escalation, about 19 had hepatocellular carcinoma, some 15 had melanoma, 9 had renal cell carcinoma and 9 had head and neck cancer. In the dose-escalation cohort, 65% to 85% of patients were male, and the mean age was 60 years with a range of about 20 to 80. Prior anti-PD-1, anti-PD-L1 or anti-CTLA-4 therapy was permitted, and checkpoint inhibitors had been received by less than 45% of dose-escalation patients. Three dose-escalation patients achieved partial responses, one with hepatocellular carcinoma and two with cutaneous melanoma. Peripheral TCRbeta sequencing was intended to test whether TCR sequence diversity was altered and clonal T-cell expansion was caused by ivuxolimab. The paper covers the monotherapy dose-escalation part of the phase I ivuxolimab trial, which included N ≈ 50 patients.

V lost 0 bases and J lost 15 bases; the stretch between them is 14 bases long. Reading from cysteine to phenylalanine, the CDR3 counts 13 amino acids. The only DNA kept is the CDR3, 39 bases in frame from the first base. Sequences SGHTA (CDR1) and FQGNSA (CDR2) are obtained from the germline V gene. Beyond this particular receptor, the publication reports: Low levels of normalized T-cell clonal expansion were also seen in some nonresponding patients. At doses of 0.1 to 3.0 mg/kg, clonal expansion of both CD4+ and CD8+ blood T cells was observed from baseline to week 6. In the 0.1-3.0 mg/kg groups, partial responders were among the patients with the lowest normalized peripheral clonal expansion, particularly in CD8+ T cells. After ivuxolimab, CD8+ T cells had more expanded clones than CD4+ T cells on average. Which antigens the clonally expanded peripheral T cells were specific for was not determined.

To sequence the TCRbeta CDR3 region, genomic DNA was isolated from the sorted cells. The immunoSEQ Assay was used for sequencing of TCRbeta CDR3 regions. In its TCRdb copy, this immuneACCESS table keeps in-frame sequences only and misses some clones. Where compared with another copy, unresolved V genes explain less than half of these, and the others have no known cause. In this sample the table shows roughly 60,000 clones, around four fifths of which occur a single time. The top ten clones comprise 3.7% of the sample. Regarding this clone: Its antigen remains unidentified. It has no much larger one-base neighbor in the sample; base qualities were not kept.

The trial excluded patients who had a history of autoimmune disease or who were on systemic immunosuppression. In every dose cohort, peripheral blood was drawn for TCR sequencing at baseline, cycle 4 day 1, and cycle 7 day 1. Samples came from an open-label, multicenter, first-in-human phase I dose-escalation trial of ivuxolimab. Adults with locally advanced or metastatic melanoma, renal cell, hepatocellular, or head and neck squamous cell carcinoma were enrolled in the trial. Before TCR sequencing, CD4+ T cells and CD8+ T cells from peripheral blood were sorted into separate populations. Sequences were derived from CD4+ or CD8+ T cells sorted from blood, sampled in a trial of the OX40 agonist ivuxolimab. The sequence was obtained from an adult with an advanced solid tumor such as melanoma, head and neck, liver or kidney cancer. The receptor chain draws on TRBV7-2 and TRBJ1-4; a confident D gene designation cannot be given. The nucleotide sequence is TGTGCCAGCAGCTTAGCGCTAGAGGGTCGGATGTTTTTT. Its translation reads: CASSLALEGRMFF.